This TCR beta chain was captured in a study of response to subunit inactivated influenza vaccine. TCRdb passed the RT-PCR reads through MiXCR, listing each CDR3 protein once. This table holds about 610,000 distinct CDR3 sequences, roughly 15% found once. Study-level points and caveats: Authors proposed each seasonal influenza vaccination draws in few new T cells.

The V and J ends lost 4 bases and 7 bases respectively, with 8 bases between them. The germline V gene encodes CDR1 MNHEY and CDR2 SVGAGI. This CDR3 has 11 amino acids. In this sample, this clonotype turned up many times. Its antigen remains unidentified. Sample: PBMCs from blood, taken about 13 days after vaccination. J is TRBJ2-7 and V is TRBV6-5, with D uncertain. This sequence originates from a man aged 45 to 65 who received an inactivated influenza vaccine. CDR3 in amino acids: CASSFSGEQYF. For the CDR3, the DNA is TGTGCCAGCAGTTTCTCCGGGGAGCAGTACTTC.